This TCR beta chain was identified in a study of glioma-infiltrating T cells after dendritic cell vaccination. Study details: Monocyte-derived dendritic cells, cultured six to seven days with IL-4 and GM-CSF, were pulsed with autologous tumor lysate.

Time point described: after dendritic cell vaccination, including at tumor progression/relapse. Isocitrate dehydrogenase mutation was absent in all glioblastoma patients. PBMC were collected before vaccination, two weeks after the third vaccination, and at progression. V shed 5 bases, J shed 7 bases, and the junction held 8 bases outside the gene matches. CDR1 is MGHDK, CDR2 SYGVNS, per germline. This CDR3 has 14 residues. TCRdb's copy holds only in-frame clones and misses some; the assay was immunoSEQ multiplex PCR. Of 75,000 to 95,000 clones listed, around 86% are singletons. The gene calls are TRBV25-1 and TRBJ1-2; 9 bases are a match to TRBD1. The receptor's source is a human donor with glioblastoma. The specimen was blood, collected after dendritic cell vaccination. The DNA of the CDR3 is TGTGCCAGCAGTCCGGGACAGGGAATGTTTGGCTACACCTTC. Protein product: CASSPGQGMFGYTF.